The following is a T cell receptor beta chain sequence with its context. The source of the sample is a study of blood T cell repertoires in COVID-19. The overall study: COVID-19 samples, acute and convalescent, were from the United States, Italy and Spain. T cells, B-cell-depleted T cells, or PBMCs supplied cDNA or gDNA.

This CDR3 comprises 18 residues. In germline, CDR1 is LGHNT, CDR2 FRNRAP. Trimming left V 4 bases short and J 0 bases short, with 19 bases between. Authors' analysis steps: Reference gene primer amplification in the assay estimated nucleated cell counts. Method: immunoSEQ multiplex PCR; TCRdb's copy keeps in-frame clones and lacks some. V, J and clone size derive from that table, while D and trimming were established from the DNA sequence. The table has under 300,000 clones, 80% to 90% seen once. This TCR came from a man under 40 who had recovered from COVID-19. The chain employs TRBV12-5 and TRBJ1-5; D remains unclear. What was sequenced was peripheral blood. In DNA form, the CDR3 reads TGTGCTAGTGGTTCCCTTTCCAGCGGGAGCTTTAGCAATCAGCCCCAGCATTTT. It yields the protein CASGSLSSGSFSNQPQHF.